This TCR beta chain was recorded in a study of brain metastases from non-small cell lung cancer. Comments on this clone: Its antigen is undetermined.

CDR3 size: 14 residues. V was clipped by 6 bases and J by 0 bases, with 12 bases between them. The germline V gene has CDR1 SNHLY and CDR2 FYNNEI. Clones were read by immunoSEQ multiplex PCR, and TCRdb kept only the in-frame ones, dropping some. The sample includes 2,000 to 2,500 clones, about 80% seen only once; the top ten take almost 10%. Study results and caveats: Compared with primary tumors, brain metastases showed less T-cell infiltration. Brain metastases shared most TCR repertoire with primaries, with sparse T cells.

This clonotype originated in a donor over 35 with non-small cell lung cancer. The J gene is TRBJ2-7, the V gene TRBV2; D unclear. The sample was primary lung tumor tissue. In nucleotides, the CDR3 is TGTGCCAGCAGGTCGGCAGGCCACTCCTACGAGCAGTACTTC. This gives the protein CASRSAGHSYEQYF.